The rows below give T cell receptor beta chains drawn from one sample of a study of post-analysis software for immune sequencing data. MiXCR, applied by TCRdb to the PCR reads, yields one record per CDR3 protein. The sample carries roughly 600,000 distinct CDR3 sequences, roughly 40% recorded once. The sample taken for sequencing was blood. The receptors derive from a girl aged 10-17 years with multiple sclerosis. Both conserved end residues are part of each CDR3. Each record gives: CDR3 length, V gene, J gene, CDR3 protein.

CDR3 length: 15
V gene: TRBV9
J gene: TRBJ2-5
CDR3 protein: CASSPSRGGRETQYF

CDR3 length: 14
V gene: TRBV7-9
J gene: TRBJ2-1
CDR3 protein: CASSAASGYNEQFF

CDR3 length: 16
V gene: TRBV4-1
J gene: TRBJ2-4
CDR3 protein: CASSQEFTGSKNIQYF

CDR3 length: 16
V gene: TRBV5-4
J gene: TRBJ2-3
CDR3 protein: CASSLARSGDTDTQYF

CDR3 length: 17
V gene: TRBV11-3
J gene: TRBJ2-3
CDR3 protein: CASSRGLAGPSTDTQYF

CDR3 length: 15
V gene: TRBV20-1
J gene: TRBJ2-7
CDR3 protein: CSASPPTSGAYEQYF

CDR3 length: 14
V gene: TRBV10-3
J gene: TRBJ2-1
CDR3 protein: CAISESGGGDEQFF

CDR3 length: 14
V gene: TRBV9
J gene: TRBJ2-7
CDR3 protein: CASSVPRVLLEQYF

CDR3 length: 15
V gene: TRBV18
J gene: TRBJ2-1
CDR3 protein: CASSPEPGRSFEQFF

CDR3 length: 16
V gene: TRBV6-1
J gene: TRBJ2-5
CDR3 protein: CASSFYALGAKETQYF

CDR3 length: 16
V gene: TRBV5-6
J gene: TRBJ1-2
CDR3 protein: CASSSYRQGPNYGYTF

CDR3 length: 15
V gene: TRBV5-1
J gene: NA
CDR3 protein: CASSPSLGTGHEQYF

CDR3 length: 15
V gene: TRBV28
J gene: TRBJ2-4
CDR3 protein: CASSFGGQAKNIQYF

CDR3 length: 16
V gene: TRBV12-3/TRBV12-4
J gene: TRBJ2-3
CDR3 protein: CASSLGQSGGPDTQYF

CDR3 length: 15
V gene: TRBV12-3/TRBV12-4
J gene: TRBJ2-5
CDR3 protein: CASSLILAGVETQYF

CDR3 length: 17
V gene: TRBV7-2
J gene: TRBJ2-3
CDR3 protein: CASSLIGVAGSTDTQYF